Included here is one T cell receptor beta chain sequence, with context. Its matching antigen is unknown. The data originate from a study of T cell responses to AZD1222 COVID-19 vaccine. Study-wide background: Pooling covered second doses at about 4 or about 12 weeks. Study results and caveats: Only after the peak T cell response were repertoires sampled. Increases in Spike-specific TCR breadth and depth were seen after two AZD1222 doses.

The CDR3 consists of 15 residues. Trimming removed 2 bases from V and 7 bases from J, with 14 bases in between. Germline V gene sequence: CDR1 MGHDK, CDR2 SYGVNS. Only in-frame clones appear in the TCRdb table, and some are missing; sequencing was by immunoSEQ multiplex PCR. The sample has 150,000 or so clones, approximately 88% seen once. The sequencing here drew on peripheral blood, taken on day 0 of AZD1222 vaccination. This TCR was recovered from an adult in good health. This chain uses TRBV25-1 with TRBJ1-4; TRBD1 might be the D (6 bases). The CDR3 DNA reads as TGTGCCAGCAGTGAAGTCCGGGGGCGGAGTGAAAAACTGTTTTTT. It is translated as CASSEVRGRSEKLFF.